The 20 T cell receptor beta chains listed next were all sequenced from one sample in a study of shared T cell receptors in the human thymus. Profiled with immunoSEQ multiplex PCR; TCRdb holds only in-frame clones, not every one. There are hundreds of thousands of clones in the sample; roughly 90% occur only once, and about 0.01% lies in the top ten. The data also belong to a second study, concerning human thymus T cells.

Sequencing was carried out using thymocytes. These receptors were obtained from a boy under three years old with a congenital heart defect.

V is TRBV15 and J is TRBJ1-5; 10 positions match TRBD1. CDR1 is LNHNV, CDR2 YYDKDF, per germline (reference sequence). The CDR3 has 17 amino acids. J was trimmed by 0 bases and V by 1 base; bases with no gene match: 3. The CDR3 nucleotides read TGTGCCACCAGCAGAGGACAGGGGGCAGATAGCAATCAGCCCCAGCATTTT. This sequence encodes CATSRGQGADSNQPQHF.

V and J are TRBV10-1 and TRBJ2-4, with TRBD1 matching over 8 bases. CDR1 is WNHNN and CDR2 is SYGVQD in the germline V gene (reference sequence). CDR3 length: 13 amino acids. Trimming at V came to 8 bases and at J to 7 bases, leaving 7 bases not matched to a gene. The CDR3 loop is CASPRRGRNIQYF. The CDR3, as DNA: TGCGCCAGCCCCCGCAGGGGGCGGAACATTCAGTACTTC.

The gene calls are TRBV15 and TRBJ2-3, with 12 bases matching TRBD1. CDR1 is LNHNV, CDR2 YYDKDF, per germline (reference sequence). Trimming took 1 base from V and 6 from J; bases not matched to a gene: 14. This CDR3 is built from 19 residues. The CDR3 nucleotides are TGTGCCACCAGCAGAGCGCCGGGACAGGGGGCGGTACGACAGGATACGCAGTATTTT. It encodes CATSRAPGQGAVRQDTQYF.

The chain links TRBV4-3 to TRBJ2-4, with 9 bases matching TRBD2. The CDR3 consists of 18 residues. With V trimmed by 0 bases and J by 6 bases, 12 bases remained unmatched. CDR1 LGHNA and CDR2 YSLEER come from the germline V gene. The CDR3 region has the DNA TGCGCCAGCAGCCAAGAGCTTTGGGGGCGGGAGGGGGGAAACATTCAGTACTTC. Protein: CASSQELWGREGGNIQYF.

The chain uses TRBV28 and TRBJ2-3; D is possibly TRBD2 (6 bases). V was shortened by 5 bases and J by 0 bases, with 15 bases between the two germline ends. There are 16 residues in the CDR3. Germline values: CDR1 MDHEN, CDR2 SYDVKM. The DNA of the CDR3 is TGTGCCAGCAGTCGACCTTGGGGGGAGAGCACAGATACGCAGTATTTT. As protein: CASSRPWGESTDTQYF.

The V call is TRBV4-2, the J call TRBJ2-7; 10 bases agree with TRBD2. Germline CDR1 reads LGHNA; CDR2 reads YNFKEQ. The CDR3 length is 21 residues. Trimming cost V 1 base and J 3 bases; bases outside gene matches: 21. CDR3 sequence: CASSQVGQGLALCRGIYEQYF. For the CDR3, the DNA is TGTGCCAGCAGCCAAGTTGGGCAGGGACTAGCGCTCTGCCGGGGTATCTACGAGCAGTACTTC.

The sample holds a few counts of this clone. This chain joins TRBV10-3 and TRBJ2-7, with D possibly TRBD2 on 5 matching bases. The CDR3 has 13 residues. V lost 6 bases and J lost 3, with 12 bases in between. Germline values: CDR1 ENHRY, CDR2 SYGVKD. CDR3 nucleotides: TGTGCCATCAGGAGGGTAAACTGCTACGAGCAGTACTTC. Translation: CAIRRVNCYEQYF.

DNA of the CDR3: TGTGCTAGTGGCCCTGGCGGAGGGGGCCTCCAAGAGACCCAGTACTTC. Translating gives CASGPGGGGLQETQYF. The chain joins TRBV12-5 to TRBJ2-5; perhaps TRBD1 as D (7 bases). The CDR3 length is 16 residues. Trimming cost V 6 bases and J 1 base, with 18 bases left between them. Germline V gives CDR1 LGHNT, CDR2 FRNRAP.

This chain joins TRBV18 and TRBJ1-3; a possible D gene is TRBD1 (6 bases). Germline assignment: CDR1 KGHSH and CDR2 LQKENI. V was cut by 8 bases and J by 3 bases, with 11 bases left in between. The CDR3 consists of 13 residues. CDR3 region: CASGRGGGNTIYF. The CDR3, as DNA: TGTGCCAGCGGCAGGGGCGGTGGAAACACCATATATTTT.

The genes are TRBV6-1 and TRBJ1-2; possible D gene TRBD1, 5 bases. Trimming took off 7 bases at V and 7 bases at J, with 7 bases between the two ends. The CDR3 sequence is 10 residues long. Per germline, CDR1 MNHNS and CDR2 SASEGT. The CDR3 DNA reads as TGTGCCAGCAAGCAGGGTGGCTACACCTTC. This codes for CASKQGGYTF.

The rearrangement links TRBV2 to TRBJ2-7; the D gene is possibly TRBD2 (7 bases). Trimming took 6 bases from V and 2 from J, leaving 17 bases between them. The CDR3 loop spans 15 amino acids. Germline lookup yields CDR1 SNHLY and CDR2 FYNNEI. As DNA, the CDR3 is TGTGCCAGCAGGCTACAGGGAGGGGTGACCTACGAGCAGTACTTC. Encoded protein: CASRLQGGVTYEQYF.

This clone was detected only once. The chain's CDR3 is CASSQDASTGELFF. DNA for the CDR3: TGTGCCAGCAGCCAAGACGCGTCCACCGGGGAGCTGTTTTTT. The chain uses TRBV4-2 and TRBJ2-2; D not resolved. V lost 0 bases and J lost 4, with 6 bases in between. The CDR3 covers 14 residues. CDR1 is LGHNA and CDR2 is YNFKEQ in the germline V gene.

The gene calls are TRBV12-5 and TRBJ2-7, with D unresolved. CDR3 length: 12 residues. In germline, CDR1 is LGHNT, CDR2 FRNRAP. V shed 6 bases and J shed 5 bases, with 11 bases lying between them. CDR3 sequence reads: CASGPRSHEQYF. The CDR3 bases are TGTGCTAGTGGCCCTAGGAGCCACGAGCAGTACTTC.

The V and J genes are TRBV29-1 and TRBJ2-7; TRBD1 matches at 7 bases. The V segment lost 2 bases and the J segment 3 bases; nucleotides outside the gene matches: 7. CDR3 size: 14 residues. CDR1 is SQVTM and CDR2 is ANQGSEA in the germline V gene. The CDR3 DNA reads TGCAGCGTTGAAAACAGGGGCGCGTTCTACGAGCAGTACTTC. It yields the protein CSVENRGAFYEQYF.

The chain recombines TRBV4-3 with TRBJ2-3; 7 positions agree with TRBD2. Trimming cost V 0 bases and J 8 bases; bases outside gene matches: 17. CDR1 and CDR2 (germline): LGHNA, YSLEER. The CDR3 totals 18 residues. In DNA, the CDR3 is TGCGCCAGCAGCCAAGAGGCCCGGGACTACTCAATTTACACTACGCAGTATTTT. Protein sequence: CASSQEARDYSIYTTQYF.

The J gene is TRBJ2-7, the V gene TRBV7-9; TRBD2 is a possible D gene (6 bases). Trimming took off 5 bases at V and 4 bases at J, with 18 bases between the two ends. The CDR3 is made up of 15 amino acids. Germline V CDR1 and CDR2: SEHNR, FQNEAQ (reference sequence). CDR3 sequence reads: CASSPPVGRGYEQYF. DNA of the CDR3: TGTGCCAGCAGCCCCCCGGTGGGTCGGGGGTACGAGCAGTACTTC.

V and J are TRBV14 and TRBJ1-1, with 9 bases identical to TRBD1. CDR1 is SGHDN, CDR2 FVKESK, per germline. The ends lost 5 bases at V and 0 bases at J; junction bases unmatched: 13. This CDR3 spans 18 amino acids. CDR3 DNA sequence: TGTGCCAGCAGCTTCTCCGGGACAGGGACGGTCATGAACACTGAAGCTTTCTTT. Translation gives CASSFSGTGTVMNTEAFF.

The chain couples TRBV29-1 to TRBJ2-2; 7 nucleotides line up with TRBD2. V dropped 6 bases and J dropped 4; count of bases not matched to a gene: 14. Germline V gene data show CDR1 as SQVTM and CDR2 as ANQGSEA. The CDR3 contains 16 residues. The CDR3 loop reads CSVGEGLWWITGELFF. The CDR3, as DNA: TGCAGCGTGGGGGAGGGACTGTGGTGGATCACCGGGGAGCTGTTTTTT.

This clone was picked up one time. Compared with germline, one end of the junction differs, possibly owing to a read error. The V call is TRBV27, the J call TRBJ2-7; no definite D call. Germline assignment: CDR1 MNHEY and CDR2 SMNVEV (reference sequence). This CDR3 spans 12 amino acids. The CDR3: CASGLGAYEQYF. The DNA for the CDR3 is TGTGCCAGCGGTTTGGGCGCCTACGAGCAGTACTTC.

The chain has TRBV15 and TRBJ2-7, with D maybe TRBD1 (6 bases). CDR3 length: 14 amino acids. V was clipped by 7 bases and J by 5 bases, with 18 bases between them. Germline V CDR1 and CDR2: LNHNV, YYDKDF (reference sequence). This CDR3 is CATTQSLRDNEQYF. In nucleotides, the CDR3 is TGTGCCACCACACAAAGCCTTCGGGACAACGAGCAGTACTTC. The whole variable domain, filled in from reference TRBV15 and TRBJ2-7, reads DAMVIQNPRYQVTQFGKPVTLSCSQTLNHNVMYWYQQKSSQAPKLLFHYYDKDFNNEADTPDNFQSRRPNTSFCFLDIRSPGLGDTAMYLCATTQSLRDNEQYFGPGTRLTVT.